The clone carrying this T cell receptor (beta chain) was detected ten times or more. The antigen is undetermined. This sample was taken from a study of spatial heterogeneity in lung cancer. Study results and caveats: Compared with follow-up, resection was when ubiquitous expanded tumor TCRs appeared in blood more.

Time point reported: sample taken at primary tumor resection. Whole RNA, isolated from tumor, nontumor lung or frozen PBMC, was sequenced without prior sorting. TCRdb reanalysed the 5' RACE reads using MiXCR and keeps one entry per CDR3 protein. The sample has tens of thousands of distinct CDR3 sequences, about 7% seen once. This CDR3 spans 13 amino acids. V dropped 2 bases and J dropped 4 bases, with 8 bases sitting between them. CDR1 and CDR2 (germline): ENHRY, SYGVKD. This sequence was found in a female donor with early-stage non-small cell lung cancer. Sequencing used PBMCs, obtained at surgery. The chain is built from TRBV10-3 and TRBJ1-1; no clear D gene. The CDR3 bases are TGTGCCATCAGTGAGAGGCCAGGCACTGAAGCTTTCTTT. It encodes CAISERPGTEAFF.